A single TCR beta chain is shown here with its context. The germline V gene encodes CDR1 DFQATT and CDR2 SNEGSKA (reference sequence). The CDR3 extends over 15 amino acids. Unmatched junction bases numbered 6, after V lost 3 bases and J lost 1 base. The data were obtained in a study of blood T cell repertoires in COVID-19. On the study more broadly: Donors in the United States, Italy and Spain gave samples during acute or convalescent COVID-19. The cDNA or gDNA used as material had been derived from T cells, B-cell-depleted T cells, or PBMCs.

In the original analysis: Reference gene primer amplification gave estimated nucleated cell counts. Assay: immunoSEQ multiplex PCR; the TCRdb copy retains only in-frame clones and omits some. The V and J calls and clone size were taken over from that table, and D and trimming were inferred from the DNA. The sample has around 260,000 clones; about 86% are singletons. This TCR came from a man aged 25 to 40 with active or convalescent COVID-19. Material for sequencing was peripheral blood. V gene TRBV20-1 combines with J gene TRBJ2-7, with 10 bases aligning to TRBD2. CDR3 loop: CSASPLAGASYEQYF. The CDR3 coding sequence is TGCAGTGCTAGTCCCCTAGCGGGGGCGTCCTACGAGCAGTACTTC.